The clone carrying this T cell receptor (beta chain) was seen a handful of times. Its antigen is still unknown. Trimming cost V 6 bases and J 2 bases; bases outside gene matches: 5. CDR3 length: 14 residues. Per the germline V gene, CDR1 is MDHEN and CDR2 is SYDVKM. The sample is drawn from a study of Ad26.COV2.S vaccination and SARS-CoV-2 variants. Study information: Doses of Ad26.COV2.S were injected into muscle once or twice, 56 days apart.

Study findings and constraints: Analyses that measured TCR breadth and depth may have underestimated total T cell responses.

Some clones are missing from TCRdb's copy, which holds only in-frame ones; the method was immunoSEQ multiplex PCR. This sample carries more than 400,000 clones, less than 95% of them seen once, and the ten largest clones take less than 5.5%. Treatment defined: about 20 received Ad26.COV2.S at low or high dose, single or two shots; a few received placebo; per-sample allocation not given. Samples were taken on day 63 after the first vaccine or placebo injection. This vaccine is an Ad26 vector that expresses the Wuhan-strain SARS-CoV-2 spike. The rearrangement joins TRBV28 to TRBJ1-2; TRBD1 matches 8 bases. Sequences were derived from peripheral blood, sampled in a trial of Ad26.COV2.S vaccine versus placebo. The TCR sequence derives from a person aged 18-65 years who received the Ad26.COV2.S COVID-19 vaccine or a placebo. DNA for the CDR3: TGTGCCAGCAGGCGGGACAGGCGGAACTATGGCTACACCTTC. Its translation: CASRRDRRNYGYTF.